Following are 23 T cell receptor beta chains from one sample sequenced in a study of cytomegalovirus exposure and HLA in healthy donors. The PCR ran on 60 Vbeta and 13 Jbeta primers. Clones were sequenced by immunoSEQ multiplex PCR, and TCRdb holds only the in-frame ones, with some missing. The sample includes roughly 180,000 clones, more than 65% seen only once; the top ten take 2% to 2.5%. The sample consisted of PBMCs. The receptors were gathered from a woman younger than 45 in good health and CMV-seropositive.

The CDR3 region is CASSLEGNRVPFMGYTF. The CDR3 DNA reads TGTGCCAGCAGCTTAGAGGGCAACAGGGTGCCCTTCATGGGCTACACCTTC. The J gene is TRBJ1-2, the V gene TRBV11-2, with TRBD1 as a possible D gene (6 bases). The length of the CDR3 is 17 residues. The germline V and J ends were trimmed by 0 bases and 8 bases, with 22 bases remaining between them. CDR1 SGHAT and CDR2 FQNNGV come from the germline V gene. Filled out from reference TRBV11-2 and TRBJ1-2, the complete variable domain reads EAGVAQSPRYKIIEKRQSVAFWCNPISGHATLYWYQQILGQGPKLLIQFQNNGVVDDSQLPKDRFSAERLKGVDSTLKIQPAKLEDSAVYLCASSLEGNRVPFMGYTFGSGTRLTVV.

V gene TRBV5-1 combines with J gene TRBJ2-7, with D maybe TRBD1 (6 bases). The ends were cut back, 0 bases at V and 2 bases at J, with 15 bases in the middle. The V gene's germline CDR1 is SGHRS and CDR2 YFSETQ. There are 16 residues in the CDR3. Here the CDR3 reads CASSLDSGGTPYEQYF. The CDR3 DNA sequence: TGCGCCAGCAGCTTGGATTCTGGGGGCACACCCTACGAGCAGTACTTC.

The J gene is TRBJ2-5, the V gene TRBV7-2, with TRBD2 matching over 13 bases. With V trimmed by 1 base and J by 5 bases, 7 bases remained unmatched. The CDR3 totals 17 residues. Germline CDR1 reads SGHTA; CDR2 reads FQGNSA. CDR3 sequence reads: CASSLVLAGGPGETQYF. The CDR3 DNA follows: TGTGCCAGCAGCTTAGTACTAGCGGGGGGGCCGGGCGAGACCCAGTACTTC.

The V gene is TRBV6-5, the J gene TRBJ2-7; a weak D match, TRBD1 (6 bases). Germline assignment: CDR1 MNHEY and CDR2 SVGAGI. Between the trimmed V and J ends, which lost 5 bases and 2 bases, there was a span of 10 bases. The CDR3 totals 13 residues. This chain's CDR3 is CASSDRQTYEQYF. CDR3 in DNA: TGTGCCAGCAGTGACAGGCAAACCTACGAGCAGTACTTC.

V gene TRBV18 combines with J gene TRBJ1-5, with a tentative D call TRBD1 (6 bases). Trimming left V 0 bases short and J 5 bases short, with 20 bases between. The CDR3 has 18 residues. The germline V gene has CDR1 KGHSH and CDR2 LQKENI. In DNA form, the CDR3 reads TGTGCCAGCTCACCACCGAATCGACAGGAAGAGATTTATCAGCCCCAGCATTTT. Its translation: CASSPPNRQEEIYQPQHF. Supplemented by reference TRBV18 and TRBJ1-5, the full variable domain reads NAGVMQNPRHLVRRRGQEARLRCSPMKGHSHVYWYRQLPEEGLKFMVYLQKENIIDESGMPKERFSAEFPKEGPSILRIQQVVRGDSAAYFCASSPPNRQEEIYQPQHFGDGTRLSIL.

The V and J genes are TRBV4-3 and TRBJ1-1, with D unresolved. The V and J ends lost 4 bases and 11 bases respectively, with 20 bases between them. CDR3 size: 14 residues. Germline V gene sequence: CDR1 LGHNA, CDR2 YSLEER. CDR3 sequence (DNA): TGCGCCAGCAGCCTCCGAGCGGAACGGGGTCATGCTTTCTTT. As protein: CASSLRAERGHAFF.

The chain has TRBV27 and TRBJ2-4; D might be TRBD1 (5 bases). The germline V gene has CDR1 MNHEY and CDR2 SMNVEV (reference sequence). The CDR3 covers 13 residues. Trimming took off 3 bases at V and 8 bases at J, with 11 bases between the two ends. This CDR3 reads CASSLKRGDIQYF. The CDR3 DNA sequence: TGTGCCAGCAGTTTGAAAAGGGGTGACATTCAGTACTTC.

CDR3 DNA: TGCGCCAGCAGCTCCTGGACAGGGGAGGACTATGGCTACACCTTC. This translates into CASSSWTGEDYGYTF. This chain uses TRBV5-1 with TRBJ1-2; 9 bases are a match to TRBD1. CDR1 is SGHRS, CDR2 YFSETQ, per germline. The CDR3 length is 15 residues. V gave up 3 bases and J gave up 3 bases; unmatched junction bases: 6.

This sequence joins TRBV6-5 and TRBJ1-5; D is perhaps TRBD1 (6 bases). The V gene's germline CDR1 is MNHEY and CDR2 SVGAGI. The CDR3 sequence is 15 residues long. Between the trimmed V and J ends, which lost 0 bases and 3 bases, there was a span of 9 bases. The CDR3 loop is CASSYSRTVNQPQHF. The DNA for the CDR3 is TGTGCCAGCAGTTACTCTCGGACAGTCAATCAGCCCCAGCATTTT.

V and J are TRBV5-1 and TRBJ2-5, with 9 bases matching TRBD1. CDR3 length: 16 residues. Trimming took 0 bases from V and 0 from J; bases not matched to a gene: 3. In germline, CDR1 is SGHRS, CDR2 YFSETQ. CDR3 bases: TGCGCCAGCAGCTTGGTTGGACAGGGGTACCAAGAGACCCAGTACTTC. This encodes CASSLVGQGYQETQYF.

CDR3 loop: CASSGAETGGEKLFF. Here the CDR3 DNA reads TGTGCCAGCAGTGGGGCCGAAACGGGGGGTGAAAAACTGTTTTTT. The rearrangement links TRBV6-1 to TRBJ1-4; perhaps TRBD1 as D (5 bases). V dropped 4 bases and J dropped 7 bases, with 16 bases sitting between them. Looked up from germline, CDR1 is MNHNS and CDR2 is SASEGT. This CDR3 comprises 15 residues.

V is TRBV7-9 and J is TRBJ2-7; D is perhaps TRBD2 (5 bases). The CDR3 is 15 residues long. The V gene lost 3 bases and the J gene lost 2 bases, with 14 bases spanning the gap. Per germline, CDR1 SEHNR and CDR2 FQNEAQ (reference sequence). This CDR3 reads CASSFRESPTYEQYF. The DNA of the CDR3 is TGTGCCAGCAGCTTTCGGGAATCCCCTACCTACGAGCAGTACTTC.

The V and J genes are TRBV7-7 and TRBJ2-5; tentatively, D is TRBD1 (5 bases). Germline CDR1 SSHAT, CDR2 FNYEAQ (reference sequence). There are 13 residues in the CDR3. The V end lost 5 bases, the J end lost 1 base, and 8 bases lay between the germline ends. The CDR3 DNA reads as TGTGCCAGCAGCCCGACAGTCCAAGAGACCCAGTACTTC. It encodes CASSPTVQETQYF.

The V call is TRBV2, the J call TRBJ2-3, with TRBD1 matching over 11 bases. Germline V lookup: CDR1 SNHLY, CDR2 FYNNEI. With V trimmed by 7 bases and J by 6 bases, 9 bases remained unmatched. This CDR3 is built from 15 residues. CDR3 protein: CASTPGTGGADTQYF. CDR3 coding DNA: TGTGCCAGCACCCCTGGGACAGGGGGGGCCGATACGCAGTATTTT.

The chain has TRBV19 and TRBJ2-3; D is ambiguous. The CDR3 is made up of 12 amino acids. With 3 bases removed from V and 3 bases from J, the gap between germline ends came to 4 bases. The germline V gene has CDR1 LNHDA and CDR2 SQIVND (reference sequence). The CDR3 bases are TGTGCCAGTAGTATCCCTACAGATACGCAGTATTTT. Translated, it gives CASSIPTDTQYF.

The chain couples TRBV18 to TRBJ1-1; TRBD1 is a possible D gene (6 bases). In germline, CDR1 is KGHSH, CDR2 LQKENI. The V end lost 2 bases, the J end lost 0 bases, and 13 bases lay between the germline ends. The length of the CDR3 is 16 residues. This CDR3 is CASSPGQHPMNTEAFF. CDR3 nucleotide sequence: TGTGCCAGCTCACCAGGACAGCACCCCATGAACACTGAAGCTTTCTTT.

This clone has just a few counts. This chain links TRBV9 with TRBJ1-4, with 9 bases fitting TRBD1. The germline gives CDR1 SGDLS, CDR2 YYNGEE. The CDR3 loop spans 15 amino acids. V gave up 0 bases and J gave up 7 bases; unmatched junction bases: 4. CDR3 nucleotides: TGTGCCAGCAGCGTAGGGGACAGGGAGGGTGAAAAACTGTTTTTT. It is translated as CASSVGDREGEKLFF.

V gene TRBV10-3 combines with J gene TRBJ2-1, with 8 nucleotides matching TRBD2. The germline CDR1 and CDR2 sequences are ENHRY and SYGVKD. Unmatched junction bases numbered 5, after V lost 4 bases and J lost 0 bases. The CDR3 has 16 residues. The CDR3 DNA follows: TGTGCCATCAGTGTTAGCGGGGCGAGCTCCTACAATGAGCAGTTCTTC. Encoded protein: CAISVSGASSYNEQFF.

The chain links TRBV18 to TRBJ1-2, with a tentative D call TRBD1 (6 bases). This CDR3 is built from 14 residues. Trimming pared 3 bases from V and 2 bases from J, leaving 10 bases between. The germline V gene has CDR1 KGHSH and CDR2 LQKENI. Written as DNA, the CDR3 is TGTGCCAGCTCACCGGACAGTGCCAACTATGGCTACACCTTC. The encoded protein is CASSPDSANYGYTF.

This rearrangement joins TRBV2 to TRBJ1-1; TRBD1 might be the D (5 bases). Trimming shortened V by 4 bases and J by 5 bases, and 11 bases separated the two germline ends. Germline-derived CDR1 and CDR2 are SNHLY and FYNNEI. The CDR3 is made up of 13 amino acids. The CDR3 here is CASSGSGGTEAFF. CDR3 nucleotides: TGTGCCAGCAGTGGAAGTGGGGGGACTGAAGCTTTCTTT. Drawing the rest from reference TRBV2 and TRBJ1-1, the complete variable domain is EPEVTQTPSHQVTQMGQEVILRCVPISNHLYFYWYRQILGQKVEFLVSFYNNEISEKSEIFDDQFSVERPDGSNFTLKIRSTKLEDSAMYFCASSGSGGTEAFFGQGTRLTVV.

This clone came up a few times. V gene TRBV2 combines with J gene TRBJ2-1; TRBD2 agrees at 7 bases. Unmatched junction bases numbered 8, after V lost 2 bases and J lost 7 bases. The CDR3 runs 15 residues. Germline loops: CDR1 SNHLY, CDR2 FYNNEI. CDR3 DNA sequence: TGTGCCAGCAGTGAATCGTTACTAGCGAGAAATGAGCAGTTCTTC. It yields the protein CASSESLLARNEQFF.

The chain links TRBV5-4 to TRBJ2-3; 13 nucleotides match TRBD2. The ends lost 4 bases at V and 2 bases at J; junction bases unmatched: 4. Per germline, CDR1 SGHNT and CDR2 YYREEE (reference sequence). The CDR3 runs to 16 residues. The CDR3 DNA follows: TGTGCCAGCAGCGCGGGGACTAGCGGGGTCACAGATACGCAGTATTTT. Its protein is CASSAGTSGVTDTQYF.

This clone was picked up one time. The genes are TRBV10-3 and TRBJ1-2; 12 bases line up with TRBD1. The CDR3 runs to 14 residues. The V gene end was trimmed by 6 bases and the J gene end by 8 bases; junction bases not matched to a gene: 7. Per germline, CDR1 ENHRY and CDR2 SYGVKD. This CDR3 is CAIRRDRGPEGYTF. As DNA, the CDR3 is TGTGCCATCAGGCGGGACAGGGGGCCAGAAGGCTACACCTTC.